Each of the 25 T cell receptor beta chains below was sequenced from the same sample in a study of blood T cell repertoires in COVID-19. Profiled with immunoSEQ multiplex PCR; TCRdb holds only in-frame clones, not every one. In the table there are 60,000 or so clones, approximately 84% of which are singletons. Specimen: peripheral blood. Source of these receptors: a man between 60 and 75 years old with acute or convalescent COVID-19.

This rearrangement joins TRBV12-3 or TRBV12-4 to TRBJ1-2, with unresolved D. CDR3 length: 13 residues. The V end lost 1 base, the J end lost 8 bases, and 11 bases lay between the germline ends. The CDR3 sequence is CASSLGGGQGYTF. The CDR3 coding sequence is TGTGCCAGCAGTTTAGGGGGAGGGCAAGGCTACACCTTC.

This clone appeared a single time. The CDR3 DNA reads TGTGCCAGCAGCCTAAGGACAGGGGTAGAGGTCCAGTACTTC. Translated, it gives CASSLRTGVEVQYF. The chain is built from TRBV14 and TRBJ2-5; 9 positions match TRBD1. There are 14 residues in the CDR3. V trimming: 4 bases; J trimming: 10 bases; junction bases outside the gene matches: 10. The germline CDR1 and CDR2 sequences are SGHDN and FVKESK.

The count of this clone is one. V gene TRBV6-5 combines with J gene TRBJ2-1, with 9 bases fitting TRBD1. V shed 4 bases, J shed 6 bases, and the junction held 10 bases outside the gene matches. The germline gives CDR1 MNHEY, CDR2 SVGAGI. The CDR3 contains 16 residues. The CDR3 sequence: CASSSRDRGLINEQFF. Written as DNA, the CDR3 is TGTGCCAGCAGTTCAAGAGACAGGGGGTTGATCAATGAGCAGTTCTTC.

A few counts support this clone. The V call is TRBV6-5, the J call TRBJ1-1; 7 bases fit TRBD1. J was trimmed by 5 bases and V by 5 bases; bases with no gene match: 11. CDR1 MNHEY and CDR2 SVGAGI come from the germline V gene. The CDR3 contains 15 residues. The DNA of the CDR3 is TGTGCCAGCAGTCAAACAGGGGTAGGCGTAACTGAAGCTTTCTTT. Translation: CASSQTGVGVTEAFF.

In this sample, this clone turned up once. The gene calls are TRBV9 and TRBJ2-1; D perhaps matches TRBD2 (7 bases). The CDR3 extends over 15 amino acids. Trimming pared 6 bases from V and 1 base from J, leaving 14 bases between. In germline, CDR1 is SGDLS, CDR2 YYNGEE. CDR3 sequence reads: CASTKGEGSYNEQFF. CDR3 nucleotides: TGTGCCAGCACCAAGGGGGAGGGATCCTACAATGAGCAGTTCTTC.

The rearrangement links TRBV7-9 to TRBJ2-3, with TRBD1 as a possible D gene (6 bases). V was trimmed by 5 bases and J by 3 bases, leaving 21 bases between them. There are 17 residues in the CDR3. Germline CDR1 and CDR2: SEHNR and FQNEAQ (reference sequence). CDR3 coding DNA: TGTGCCAGCAGCGGGGTCACCACAGGGATCAGGACAGATACGCAGTATTTT. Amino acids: CASSGVTTGIRTDTQYF.

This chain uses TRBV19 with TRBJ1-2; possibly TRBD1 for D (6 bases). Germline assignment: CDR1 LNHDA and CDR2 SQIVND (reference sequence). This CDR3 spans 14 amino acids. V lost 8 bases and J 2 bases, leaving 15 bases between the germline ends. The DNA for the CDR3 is TGTGCCAGTCTTACGGGGGGCAGCAACTATGGCTACACCTTC. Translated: CASLTGGSNYGYTF.

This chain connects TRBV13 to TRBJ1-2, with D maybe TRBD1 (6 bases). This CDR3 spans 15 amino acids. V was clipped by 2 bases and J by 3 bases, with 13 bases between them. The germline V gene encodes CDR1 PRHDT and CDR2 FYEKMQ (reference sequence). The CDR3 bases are TGTGCCAGCAGCTTACTAATTGGGGGCGACTATGGCTACACCTTC. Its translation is CASSLLIGGDYGYTF.

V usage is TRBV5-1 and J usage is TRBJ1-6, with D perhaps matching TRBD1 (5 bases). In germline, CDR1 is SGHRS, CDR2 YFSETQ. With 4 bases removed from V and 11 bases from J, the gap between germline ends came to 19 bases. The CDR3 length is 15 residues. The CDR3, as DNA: TGCGCCAGCAGCACCAGGGACTTCGGCGACCCACCCCTCCACTTT. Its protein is CASSTRDFGDPPLHF.

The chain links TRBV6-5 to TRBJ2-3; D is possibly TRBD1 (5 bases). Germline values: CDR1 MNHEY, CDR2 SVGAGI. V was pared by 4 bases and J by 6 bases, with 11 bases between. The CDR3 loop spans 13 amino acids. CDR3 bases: TGTGCCAGCAGTTCGGCCTCAGGGGATACGCAGTATTTT. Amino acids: CASSSASGDTQYF.

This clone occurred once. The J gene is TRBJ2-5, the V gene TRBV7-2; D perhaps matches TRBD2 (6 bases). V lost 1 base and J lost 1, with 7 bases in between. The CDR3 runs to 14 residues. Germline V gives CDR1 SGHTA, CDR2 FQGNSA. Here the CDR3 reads CASSLGDFQETQYF. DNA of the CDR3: TGTGCCAGCAGCTTAGGGGACTTCCAAGAGACCCAGTACTTC.

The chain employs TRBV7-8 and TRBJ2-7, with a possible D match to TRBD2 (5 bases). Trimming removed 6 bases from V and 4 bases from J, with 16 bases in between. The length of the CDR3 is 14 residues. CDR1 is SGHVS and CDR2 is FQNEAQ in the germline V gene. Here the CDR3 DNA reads TGTGCCAGCAGAGAGGGCAAAACTTCTTACGAGCAGTACTTC. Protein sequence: CASREGKTSYEQYF.

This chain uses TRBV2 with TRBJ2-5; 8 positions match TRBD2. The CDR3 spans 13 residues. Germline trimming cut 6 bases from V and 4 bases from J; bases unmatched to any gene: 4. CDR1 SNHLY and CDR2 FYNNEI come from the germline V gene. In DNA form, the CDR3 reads TGTGCCAGCAGGGCCGGGAGGGGAGAGACCCAGTACTTC. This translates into CASRAGRGETQYF. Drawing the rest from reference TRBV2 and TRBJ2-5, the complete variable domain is EPEVTQTPSHQVTQMGQEVILRCVPISNHLYFYWYRQILGQKVEFLVSFYNNEISEKSEIFDDQFSVERPDGSNFTLKIRSTKLEDSAMYFCASRAGRGETQYFGPGTRLLVL.

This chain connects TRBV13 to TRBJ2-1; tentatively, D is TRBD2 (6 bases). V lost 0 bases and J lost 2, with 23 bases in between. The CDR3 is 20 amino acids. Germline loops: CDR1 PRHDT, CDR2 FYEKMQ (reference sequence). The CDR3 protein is CASSLGPGVGKPEPYNEQFF. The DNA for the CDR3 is TGTGCCAGCAGCTTAGGCCCGGGAGTGGGGAAACCGGAACCCTACAATGAGCAGTTCTTC. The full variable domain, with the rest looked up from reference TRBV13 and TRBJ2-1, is AAGVIQSPRHLIKEKRETATLKCYPIPRHDTVYWYQQGPGQDPQFLISFYEKMQSDKGSIPDRFSAQQFSDYHSELNMSSLELGDSALYFCASSLGPGVGKPEPYNEQFFGPGTRLTVL.

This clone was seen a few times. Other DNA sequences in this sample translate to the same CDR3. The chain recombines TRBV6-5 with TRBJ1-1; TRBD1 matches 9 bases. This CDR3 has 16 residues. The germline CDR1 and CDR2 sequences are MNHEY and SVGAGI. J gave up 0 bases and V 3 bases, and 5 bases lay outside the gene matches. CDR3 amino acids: CASSYLGQGLNTEAFF. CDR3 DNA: TGTGCCAGCAGTTATCTGGGACAGGGTTTGAACACTGAAGCTTTCTTT.

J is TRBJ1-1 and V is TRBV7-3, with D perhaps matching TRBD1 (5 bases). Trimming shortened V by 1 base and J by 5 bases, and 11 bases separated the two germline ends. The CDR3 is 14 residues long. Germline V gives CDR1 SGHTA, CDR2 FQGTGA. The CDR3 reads CASSLKGRGTEAFF. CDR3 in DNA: TGTGCCAGCAGCTTAAAAGGACGGGGGACTGAAGCTTTCTTT.

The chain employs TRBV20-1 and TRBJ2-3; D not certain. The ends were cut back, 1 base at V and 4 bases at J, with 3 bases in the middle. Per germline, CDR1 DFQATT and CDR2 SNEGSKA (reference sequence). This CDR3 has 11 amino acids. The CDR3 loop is CSARVSDTQYF. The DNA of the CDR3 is TGCAGTGCTAGAGTATCAGATACGCAGTATTTT.

The CDR3 region has the DNA TGCGCCAGCAAAACAGGGAACCAAGAGACCCAGTACTTC. Protein product: CASKTGNQETQYF. The V and J genes are TRBV5-1 and TRBJ2-5, with a weak D call TRBD1 (6 bases). CDR1 and CDR2 (germline): SGHRS, YFSETQ. V was pared by 6 bases and J by 0 bases, with 9 bases between. The CDR3 extends over 13 amino acids.

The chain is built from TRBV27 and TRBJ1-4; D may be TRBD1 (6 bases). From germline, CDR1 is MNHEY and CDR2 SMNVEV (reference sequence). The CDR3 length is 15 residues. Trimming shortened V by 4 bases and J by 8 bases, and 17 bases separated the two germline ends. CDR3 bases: TGTGCCAGCAGTTCACCCGCATCGGGGGGCGAAAAACTGTTTTTT. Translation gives CASSSPASGGEKLFF.

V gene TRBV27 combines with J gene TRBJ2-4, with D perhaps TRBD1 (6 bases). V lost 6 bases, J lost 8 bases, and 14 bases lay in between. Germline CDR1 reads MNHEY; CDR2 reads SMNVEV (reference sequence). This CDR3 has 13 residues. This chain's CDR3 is CASSRGSRDIQYF. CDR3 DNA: TGTGCCAGCAGCAGGGGAAGTCGAGACATTCAGTACTTC.

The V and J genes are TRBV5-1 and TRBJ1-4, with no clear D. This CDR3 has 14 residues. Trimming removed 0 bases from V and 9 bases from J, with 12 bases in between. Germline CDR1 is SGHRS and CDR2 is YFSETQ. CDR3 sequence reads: CASSLEFSTKKLFF. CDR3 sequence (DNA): TGCGCCAGCAGCTTGGAGTTCTCGACAAAAAAACTGTTTTTT.

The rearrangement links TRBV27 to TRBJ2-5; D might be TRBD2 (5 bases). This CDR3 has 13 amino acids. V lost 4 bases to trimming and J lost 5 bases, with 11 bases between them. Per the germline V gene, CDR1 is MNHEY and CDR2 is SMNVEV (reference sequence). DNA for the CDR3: TGTGCCAGCAGTTCTAGGACGGGGGAGACCCAGTACTTC. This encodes CASSSRTGETQYF.

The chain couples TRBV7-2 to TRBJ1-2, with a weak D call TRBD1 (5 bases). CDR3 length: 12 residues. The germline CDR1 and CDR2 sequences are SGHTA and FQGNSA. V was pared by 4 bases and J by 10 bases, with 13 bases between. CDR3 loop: CASSSSSGPYTF. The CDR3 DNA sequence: TGTGCCAGCAGCTCTTCTTCAGGGCCCTACACCTTC.

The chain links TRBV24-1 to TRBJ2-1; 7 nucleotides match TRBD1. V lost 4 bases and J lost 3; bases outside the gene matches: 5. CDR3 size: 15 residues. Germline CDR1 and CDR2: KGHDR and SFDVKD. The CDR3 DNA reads TGTGCCACCAGTGAGCTCGGGACAGACTACAATGAGCAGTTCTTC. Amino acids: CATSELGTDYNEQFF.

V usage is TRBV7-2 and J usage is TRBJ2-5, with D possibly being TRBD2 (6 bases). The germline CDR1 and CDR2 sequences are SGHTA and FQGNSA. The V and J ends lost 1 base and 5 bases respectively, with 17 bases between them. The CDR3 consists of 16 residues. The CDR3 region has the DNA TGTGCCAGCAGCTTAGGGATAGCGGCCTTAGGGGAGACCCAGTACTTC. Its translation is CASSLGIAALGETQYF.